This TCR beta chain was observed in a study of blood T cell repertoires in COVID-19. V shed 1 base and J 1 base; nucleotides not matched to a gene: 4. Germline assignment: CDR1 SGHTA and CDR2 FQGNSA. The length of the CDR3 is 16 residues. TCRdb's copy holds only in-frame clones and misses some; the assay was immunoSEQ multiplex PCR. The sample contains tens of thousands of clones, about 87% of which appear only once. This chain joins TRBV7-2 and TRBJ1-5; 7 bases line up with TRBD1. This clonotype was obtained from a human donor in a cohort sampled during active COVID-19. The sample consisted of peripheral blood. The CDR3 nucleotides are TGTGCCAGCAGCTTAGGACAGGGTATGAGCAATCAGCCCCAGCATTTT. Protein: CASSLGQGMSNQPQHF. Supplemented by reference TRBV7-2 and TRBJ1-5, the full variable domain reads GAGVSQSPSNKVTEKGKDVELRCDPISGHTALYWYRQSLGQGLEFLIYFQGNSAPDKSGLPSDRFSAERTGGSVSTLTIQRTQQEDSAVYLCASSLGQGMSNQPQHFGDGTRLSIL.